This TCR beta chain was captured in a study of identical twins. MiXCR, applied by TCRdb to the 5' RACE reads, yields one record per CDR3 protein. Of 200,000 to 250,000 distinct CDR3 sequences detected, about 7.5% appear once; the ten largest clones hold over 5%. This CDR3 region has 13 residues. The junction had 8 bases not matched to a gene; V was cut back by 9 bases and J by 3 bases. Germline CDR1 PRHDT, CDR2 FYEKMQ (reference sequence). The sample also formed part of further work on yellow fever vaccine responses in identical twins.

V usage is TRBV13 and J usage is TRBJ2-7; 7 nucleotides align to TRBD2. Sequencing was done on a sample of CD8+ T cells sorted from blood. The clonotype comes from a young woman in good health. The CDR3 DNA is TGTGCCAGGGGCCCCGGGACTATCTACGAGCAGTACGTC. Translating it yields CARGPGTIYEQYV.